Shown below are 13 T cell receptor beta chains from a single sample sequenced in a study of response to subunit inactivated influenza vaccine. TCRdb processed the RT-PCR reads anew with MiXCR; each CDR3 protein has one entry. The sample has hundreds of thousands of distinct CDR3 sequences, approximately 14% seen once. The source was PBMCs from blood, collected roughly 12 days after vaccination. The receptors originated from a middle-aged man who received an inactivated influenza vaccine.

This clonotype was recorded at least ten times. The chain has TRBV2 and TRBJ2-2, with TRBD2 matching over 7 bases. The germline CDR1 and CDR2 sequences are SNHLY and FYNNEI. The length of the CDR3 is 16 residues. V shed 4 bases, J shed 6 bases, and the junction held 11 bases outside the gene matches. This CDR3 reads CASSVLGGSGSGELFF. The DNA for the CDR3 is TGTGCCAGCAGTGTTTTGGGCGGGAGTGGCTCCGGGGAGCTGTTTTTT.

This clonotype came up a few times. This chain uses TRBV10-3 with TRBJ1-1; possible D gene TRBD1, 6 bases. The CDR3 spans 13 residues. The V end lost 7 bases, the J end lost 0 bases, and 9 bases lay between the germline ends. Looked up from germline, CDR1 is ENHRY and CDR2 is SYGVKD. The CDR3 sequence is CAINRDLNTEAFF. CDR3 DNA: TGTGCCATCAACAGGGACTTGAACACTGAAGCTTTCTTT.

This rearrangement joins TRBV4-3 to TRBJ2-5; TRBD1 is a possible D gene (5 bases). The CDR3 has 15 amino acids. Looked up from germline, CDR1 is LGHNA and CDR2 is YSLEER. The germline V and J ends were trimmed by 3 bases and 1 base, with 12 bases remaining between them. The CDR3 DNA reads TGCGCCAGCAGCCAGGGGCCTGGAAGCCAAGAGACCCAGTACTTC. It encodes CASSQGPGSQETQYF.

This clonotype occurred a few times. The chain uses TRBV4-3 and TRBJ2-2, with 12 nucleotides matching TRBD2. Germline lookup yields CDR1 LGHNA and CDR2 YSLEER. Losses at the gene ends were 3 bases for V and 0 bases for J; bases not matched to a gene: 5. The CDR3 length is 18 residues. The CDR3: CASSHGTSGSANTGELFF. The DNA of the CDR3 is TGCGCCAGCAGCCACGGGACTAGCGGGTCCGCGAACACCGGGGAGCTGTTTTTT.

This clonotype has a handful of counts. The V and J genes are TRBV3-1 and TRBJ1-2; a weak D match, TRBD1 (5 bases). The CDR3 sequence is 14 residues long. Deletions cut 4 bases from V and 7 bases from J, with 16 bases between. Germline values: CDR1 LGHDT, CDR2 YNNKEL (reference sequence). The CDR3 DNA reads TGTGCCAGCAGCCCCCCTGGGGGGGTAAGTGGCTACACCTTC. This gives the protein CASSPPGGVSGYTF.

This clonotype has a handful of counts. This chain links TRBV12-3 or TRBV12-4 with TRBJ2-7; D possibly corresponds to TRBD2 (7 bases). V dropped 2 bases and J dropped 0 bases, with 14 bases sitting between them. This CDR3 has 16 residues. CDR3 nucleotides: TGTGCCAGCAGTTTAATGGGGGGGACAAGCTCCTACGAGCAGTACTTC. Protein sequence: CASSLMGGTSSYEQYF.

The rearrangement joins TRBV4-1 to TRBJ2-2; 13 bases fit TRBD2. Per germline, CDR1 MGHRA and CDR2 YSYEKL. The V segment lost 0 bases and the J segment 5 bases; nucleotides outside the gene matches: 12. The CDR3 totals 20 residues. The CDR3 here is CASSQETGTSGVRRTGELFF. CDR3 coding DNA: TGCGCCAGCAGCCAAGAAACCGGGACTAGCGGGGTTCGGAGAACCGGGGAGCTGTTTTTT.

There are many counts of this clonotype. The chain uses TRBV7-9 and TRBJ2-5; D remains unclear. This CDR3 has 15 amino acids. The V end lost 1 base, the J end lost 2 bases, and 11 bases lay between the germline ends. In germline, CDR1 is SEHNR, CDR2 FQNEAQ (reference sequence). The CDR3 sequence is CASSLVVTAQETQYF. The CDR3 coding sequence is TGTGCCAGCAGCTTAGTGGTCACGGCTCAAGAGACCCAGTACTTC. Combining the CDR3 with reference TRBV7-9 and TRBJ2-5 gives the whole variable domain DTGVSQNPRHKITKRGQNVTFRCDPISEHNRLYWYRQTLGQGPEFLTYFQNEAQLEKSRLLSDRFSAERPKGSFSTLEIQRTEQGDSAMYLCASSLVVTAQETQYFGPGTRLLVL.

The chain has TRBV11-3 and TRBJ2-1; 10 nucleotides match TRBD2. The CDR3 loop spans 17 amino acids. Germline V gene sequence: CDR1 SGHNT, CDR2 YENEEA. J gave up 4 bases and V 5 bases, and 11 bases lay outside the gene matches. The CDR3 region has the DNA TGTGCCAGCAGCCGAGGACTAGCGGAGGGAAAGTACAATGAGCAGTTCTTC. Protein sequence: CASSRGLAEGKYNEQFF. The variable domain in full, completed from reference TRBV11-3 and TRBJ2-1, reads EAGVVQSPRYKIIEKKQPVAFWCNPISGHNTLYWYLQNLGQGPELLIRYENEEAVDDSQLPKDRFSAERLKGVDSTLKIQPAELGDSAVYLCASSRGLAEGKYNEQFFGPGTRLTVL.

This sequence joins TRBV20-1 and TRBJ2-2; tentative D call: TRBD1 (6 bases). Trimming cost V 0 bases and J 6 bases, with 17 bases left between them. The CDR3 contains 16 residues. Germline CDR1 DFQATT, CDR2 SNEGSKA (reference sequence). The CDR3 spells CSARDLFRDISGELFF. DNA for the CDR3: TGCAGTGCTAGAGATCTTTTCCGGGACATCTCCGGGGAGCTGTTTTTT.

CDR3 sequence (DNA): TGTGCCAGCAGGGTAGAGGGCACCGGGGAGCTGTTTTTT. This codes for CASRVEGTGELFF. The chain recombines TRBV6-1 with TRBJ2-2; TRBD2 might be the D (5 bases). Deletions cut 6 bases from V and 4 bases from J, with 9 bases between. CDR3 size: 13 residues. Looked up from germline, CDR1 is MNHNS and CDR2 is SASEGT.

This rearrangement joins TRBV18 to TRBJ2-2, with D uncertain. V lost 2 bases and J 6 bases, leaving 4 bases between the germline ends. Per the germline V gene, CDR1 is KGHSH and CDR2 is LQKENI. The CDR3 runs to 12 residues. The CDR3: CASSPDAGELFF. The CDR3 nucleotides are TGTGCCAGCTCACCAGACGCCGGGGAGCTGTTTTTT.

This sequence joins TRBV7-2 and TRBJ2-3; a possible D gene is TRBD1 (6 bases). V was pared by 1 base and J by 6 bases, with 11 bases between. CDR1 is SGHTA and CDR2 is FQGNSA in the germline V gene. This CDR3 contains 14 residues. DNA of the CDR3: TGTGCCAGCAGCTTAGGCCACAGGGTTGATACGCAGTATTTT. It yields the protein CASSLGHRVDTQYF.